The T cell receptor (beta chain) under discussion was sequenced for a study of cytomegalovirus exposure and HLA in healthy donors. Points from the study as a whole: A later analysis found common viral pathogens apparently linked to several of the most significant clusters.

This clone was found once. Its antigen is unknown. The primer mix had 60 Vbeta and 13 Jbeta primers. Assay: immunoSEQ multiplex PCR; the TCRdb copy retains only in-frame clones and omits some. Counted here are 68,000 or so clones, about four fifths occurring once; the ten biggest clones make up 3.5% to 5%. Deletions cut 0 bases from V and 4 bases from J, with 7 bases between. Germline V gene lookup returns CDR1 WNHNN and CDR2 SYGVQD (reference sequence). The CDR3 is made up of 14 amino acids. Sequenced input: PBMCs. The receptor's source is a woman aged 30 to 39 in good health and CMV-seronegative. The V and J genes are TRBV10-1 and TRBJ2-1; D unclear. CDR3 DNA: TGCGCCAGCAGTGAGTCAGGAGCATACAATGAGCAGTTCTTC. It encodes CASSESGAYNEQFF.